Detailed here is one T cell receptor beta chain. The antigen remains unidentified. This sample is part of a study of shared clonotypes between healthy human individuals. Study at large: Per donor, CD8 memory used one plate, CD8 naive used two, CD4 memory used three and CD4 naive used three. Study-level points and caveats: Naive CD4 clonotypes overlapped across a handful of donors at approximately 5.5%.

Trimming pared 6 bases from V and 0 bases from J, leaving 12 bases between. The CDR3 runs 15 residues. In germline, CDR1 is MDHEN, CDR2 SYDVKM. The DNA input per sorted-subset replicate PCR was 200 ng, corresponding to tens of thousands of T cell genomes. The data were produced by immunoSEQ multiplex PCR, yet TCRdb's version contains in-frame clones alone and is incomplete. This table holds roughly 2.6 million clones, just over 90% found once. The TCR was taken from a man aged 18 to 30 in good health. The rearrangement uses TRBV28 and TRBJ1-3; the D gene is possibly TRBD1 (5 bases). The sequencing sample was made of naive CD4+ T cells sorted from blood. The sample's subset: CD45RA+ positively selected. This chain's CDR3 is CASSRAGNSGNTIYF. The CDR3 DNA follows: TGTGCCAGCAGCCGAGCAGGGAACTCTGGAAACACCATATATTTT.